This T cell receptor beta chain was recorded in a study of blood T cell repertoires in COVID-19. Here immunoSEQ multiplex PCR was the method, and the copy in TCRdb shows in-frame clones only, minus some. The top ten hold about 4.3% of the sample, which has around 150,000 clones, around nine tenths seen once. In its sample, this clone was seen once. V lost 4 bases to trimming and J lost 0 bases; unmatched junction nucleotides: 3. In germline, CDR1 is SQVTM, CDR2 ANQGSEA. The CDR3 runs to 15 residues. The J gene is TRBJ2-2, the V gene TRBV29-1; 9 positions agree with TRBD2. This receptor was taken from a woman in her forties with acute or convalescent COVID-19. Source material: peripheral blood. Here the CDR3 reads CSVAPSGANTGELFF. In DNA form, the CDR3 reads TGCAGCGTTGCTCCTAGCGGGGCGAACACCGGGGAGCTGTTTTTT.